This entry lists 12 T cell receptor beta chains sequenced from one sample in a study of cytomegalovirus exposure and HLA in healthy donors. Primers included in the PCR were 60 Vbeta and 13 Jbeta primers. Here immunoSEQ multiplex PCR was the method, and the copy in TCRdb shows in-frame clones only, minus some. This sample yields over 150,000 clones, of which 77% are seen a single time; 1.4% belongs to the top ten. Sequencing input: PBMCs. The source is a woman aged 25 to 45 in good health and CMV-seropositive.

This clone has more than one count but fewer than ten. This chain links TRBV27 with TRBJ1-5; D gene uncertain. V was trimmed by 5 bases and J by 7 bases, leaving 18 bases between them. This CDR3 is built from 15 residues. Per germline, CDR1 MNHEY and CDR2 SMNVEV (reference sequence). The DNA of the CDR3 is TGTGCCAGCAGTCCCACCCCGCGGGTCAGCCAGCCCCAGCATTTT. Residues: CASSPTPRVSQPQHF.

Here the CDR3 DNA reads TGTGCCACCAGCAGAGAGAAGGGGGCGAGAACAGATACGCAGTATTTT. Protein sequence: CATSREKGARTDTQYF. The chain links TRBV15 to TRBJ2-3; 7 nucleotides agree with TRBD1. The length of the CDR3 is 16 residues. V dropped 0 bases and J dropped 3; count of bases not matched to a gene: 6. CDR1 and CDR2 from the germline V gene are LNHNV and YYDKDF (reference sequence). The whole variable domain, filled in from reference TRBV15 and TRBJ2-3, reads DAMVIQNPRYQVTQFGKPVTLSCSQTLNHNVMYWYQQKSSQAPKLLFHYYDKDFNNEADTPDNFQSRRPNTSFCFLDIRSPGLGDTAMYLCATSREKGARTDTQYFGPGTRLTVL.

CDR3 coding DNA: TGTGCCAGCAGCTATTCTAGCGGGAGTGACACCGGGGAGCTGTTTTTT. Residues: CASSYSSGSDTGELFF. The V and J genes are TRBV7-3 and TRBJ2-2; the match to TRBD2 covers 10 bases. The V gene end was trimmed by 4 bases and the J gene end by 3 bases; junction bases not matched to a gene: 5. The CDR3 sequence is 16 residues long. Germline CDR1 is SGHTA and CDR2 is FQGTGA. Combining the CDR3 with reference TRBV7-3 and TRBJ2-2 gives the whole variable domain GAGVSQTPSNKVTEKGKYVELRCDPISGHTALYWYRQSLGQGPEFLIYFQGTGAADDSGLPNDRFFAVRPEGSVSTLKIQRTERGDSAVYLCASSYSSGSDTGELFFGEGSRLTVL.

This chain uses TRBV27 with TRBJ2-5; 9 bases match TRBD2. The junction had 5 bases not matched to a gene; V was cut back by 3 bases and J by 3 bases. This CDR3 spans 15 amino acids. In germline, CDR1 is MNHEY, CDR2 SMNVEV (reference sequence). CDR3 protein: CASSLLASGKETQYF. CDR3 in DNA: TGTGCCAGCAGTTTGCTGGCTAGCGGGAAAGAGACCCAGTACTTC.

The chain uses TRBV12-5 and TRBJ2-3; weak D call: TRBD1 (5 bases). V lost 5 bases and J lost 1, with 13 bases in between. Germline V gene data show CDR1 as LGHNT and CDR2 as FRNRAP. The CDR3 length is 15 residues. The CDR3 loop is CASGNQVGGTDTQYF. The CDR3 coding sequence is TGTGCTAGTGGTAACCAGGTAGGGGGCACAGATACGCAGTATTTT. Variable domain in full (rest from reference TRBV12-5 and TRBJ2-3): DARVTQTPRHKVTEMGQEVTMRCQPILGHNTVFWYRQTMMQGLELLAYFRNRAPLDDSGMPKDRFSAEMPDATLATLKIQPSEPRDSAVYFCASGNQVGGTDTQYFGPGTRLTVL.

V usage is TRBV11-2 and J usage is TRBJ2-3; D gene ambiguous. V dropped 8 bases and J dropped 0 bases, with 6 bases sitting between them. Germline CDR1 SGHAT, CDR2 FQNNGV. The CDR3 spans 12 residues. The DNA of the CDR3 is TGTGCCAGCCAAATTAGCACAGATACGCAGTATTTT. Amino acid sequence: CASQISTDTQYF.

The chain is built from TRBV7-2 and TRBJ2-1; 9 positions agree with TRBD2. The length of the CDR3 is 15 residues. Germline assignment: CDR1 SGHTA and CDR2 FQGNSA. V was clipped by 5 bases and J by 7 bases; unmatched bases: 9. CDR3 in DNA: TGTGCCAGCAGCCTGGTTAGCGGGAGTGGGAATGAGCAGTTCTTC. Translated: CASSLVSGSGNEQFF.

The chain couples TRBV6-5 to TRBJ2-1; the D is unclear. This CDR3 is 15 amino acids long. Per germline, CDR1 MNHEY and CDR2 SVGAGI. The V and J ends lost 0 bases and 12 bases respectively, with 18 bases between them. The CDR3 nucleotides read TGTGCCAGCAGTTACTCGACAATCTCCGCGATGAGGCAGTTCTTC. The encoded protein is CASSYSTISAMRQFF.

V and J are TRBV28 and TRBJ2-7; the match to TRBD1 covers 7 bases. V gave up 6 bases and J gave up 3 bases; unmatched junction bases: 8. The germline V gene encodes CDR1 MDHEN and CDR2 SYDVKM. This CDR3 spans 14 amino acids. CDR3 bases: TGTGCCAGCAGAGTACAGGGGTTCGACTACGAGCAGTACTTC. Residues: CASRVQGFDYEQYF.

The chain uses TRBV7-8 and TRBJ2-5; TRBD2 might be the D (6 bases). Trimming pared 3 bases from V and 2 bases from J, leaving 10 bases between. This CDR3 has 14 amino acids. Germline loops: CDR1 SGHVS, CDR2 FQNEAQ. Here the CDR3 DNA reads TGTGCCAGCAGCTTCGGCGGGACGCAAGAGACCCAGTACTTC. Its translation: CASSFGGTQETQYF.

The chain uses TRBV28 and TRBJ1-1; possible D gene TRBD1, 6 bases. The V end lost 4 bases, the J end lost 4 bases, and 16 bases lay between the germline ends. The CDR3 loop spans 15 amino acids. Germline CDR1 is MDHEN and CDR2 is SYDVKM. CDR3: CASSSGGTGSTEAFF. The CDR3 region has the DNA TGTGCCAGCAGTTCGGGGGGAACAGGGAGCACTGAAGCTTTCTTT.

V and J are TRBV25-1 and TRBJ2-7; D possibly corresponds to TRBD2 (6 bases). Between the trimmed V and J ends, which lost 6 bases and 7 bases, there was a span of 16 bases. This CDR3 has 13 amino acids. Per the germline V gene, CDR1 is MGHDK and CDR2 is SYGVNS. The CDR3 nucleotides read TGTGCCAGCAGACGGGACGGGAGCGAGGAGCAGTACTTC. It is translated as CASRRDGSEEQYF.